The 17 T cell receptor beta chains reported below all come from one sample, sequenced in a study of T cell responses to AZD1222 COVID-19 vaccine. Clones were read by immunoSEQ multiplex PCR, and TCRdb kept only the in-frame ones, dropping some. The data contain some 150,000 clones, around 90% of them singletons. Material: peripheral blood, obtained 28 days after the second AZD1222 dose. The source of these receptors is an adult who received the AZD1222 COVID-19 vaccine.

The chain has TRBV11-1 and TRBJ1-2, with a possible D match to TRBD1 (5 bases). The CDR3 is 14 residues long. The V gene lost 2 bases and the J gene lost 4 bases, with 11 bases spanning the gap. Germline V gene data show CDR1 as SGHAT and CDR2 as FQDESV (reference sequence). For the CDR3, the DNA is TGTGCCAGCAGCTTAATTGGGGCACCCTATGGCTACACCTTC. Protein product: CASSLIGAPYGYTF.

The chain has TRBV11-2 and TRBJ2-7; D gene ambiguous. Germline V gene data show CDR1 as SGHAT and CDR2 as FQNNGV. V was pared by 5 bases and J by 2 bases, with 10 bases between. This CDR3 has 13 residues. For the CDR3, the DNA is TGTGCCAGCAGCCTGCGACAAGCCTACGAGCAGTACTTC. Amino acids: CASSLRQAYEQYF.

This chain uses TRBV19 with TRBJ1-2; D is unresolved. This CDR3 has 15 residues. V gave up 5 bases and J gave up 7 bases, with 20 bases separating them. Germline CDR1 reads LNHDA; CDR2 reads SQIVND (reference sequence). The CDR3 DNA sequence: TGTGCCAGTAGTTCCCCGGGTCAATCCCCCGGTGGCTACACCTTC. Protein product: CASSSPGQSPGGYTF.

V and J are TRBV2 and TRBJ1-5, with D perhaps matching TRBD1 (6 bases). CDR3 length: 14 amino acids. The germline V and J ends were trimmed by 4 bases and 5 bases, with 12 bases remaining between them. The germline gives CDR1 SNHLY, CDR2 FYNNEI. In nucleotides, the CDR3 is TGTGCCAGCAGTGGGGAGGGGGGCTATCAGCCCCAGCATTTT. Its protein is CASSGEGGYQPQHF.

The CDR3 DNA sequence: TGTGCCAGCAGCTTGGGAAGGGGGGGAGCAGATACGCAGTATTTT. Its protein product is CASSLGRGGADTQYF. The J gene is TRBJ2-3, the V gene TRBV5-8, with D possibly matching TRBD2 (7 bases). The CDR3 is 15 amino acids. Trimming took 0 bases from V and 4 from J, leaving 12 bases between them. Germline V gene sequence: CDR1 SGHTS, CDR2 YDEGEE.

The chain links TRBV5-5 to TRBJ1-1; no clear D gene. The CDR3 has 16 residues. Germline CDR1 and CDR2: SGHKS and YYEKEE (reference sequence). V was clipped by 2 bases and J by 4 bases, with 18 bases between them. CDR3 nucleotides: TGTGCCAGCAGCTTACGCTATGACGTTATGGGCACTGAAGCTTTCTTT. Residues: CASSLRYDVMGTEAFF.

V and J are TRBV7-8 and TRBJ2-2; D is possibly TRBD1 or TRBD2 (5 bases each). V was trimmed by 0 bases and J by 2 bases, leaving 16 bases between them. From germline, CDR1 is SGHVS and CDR2 FQNEAQ. The CDR3 length is 18 residues. The CDR3 DNA is TGTGCCAGCAGCTTAGCGAGGGGATCGGGATTAAACACCGGGGAGCTGTTTTTT. Its translation: CASSLARGSGLNTGELFF.

The genes are TRBV11-2 and TRBJ1-1; D ambiguous. V dropped 5 bases and J dropped 10 bases, with 11 bases sitting between them. The CDR3 sequence is 11 residues long. Germline V gives CDR1 SGHAT, CDR2 FQNNGV. The CDR3 nucleotides are TGTGCCAGCAGCCATCAATATCCAGCTTTCTTT. It specifies CASSHQYPAFF.

The rearrangement uses TRBV15 and TRBJ1-4, with D perhaps matching TRBD1 (5 bases). The germline CDR1 and CDR2 sequences are LNHNV and YYDKDF (reference sequence). This CDR3 spans 17 amino acids. The V end lost 1 base, the J end lost 3 bases, and 15 bases lay between the germline ends. CDR3 sequence reads: CATSRGRTGRANEKLFF. As DNA, the CDR3 is TGTGCCACCAGCAGAGGAAGGACGGGGCGAGCTAATGAAAAACTGTTTTTT. The complete variable domain, with remaining parts taken from reference TRBV15 and TRBJ1-4, reads DAMVIQNPRYQVTQFGKPVTLSCSQTLNHNVMYWYQQKSSQAPKLLFHYYDKDFNNEADTPDNFQSRRPNTSFCFLDIRSPGLGDTAMYLCATSRGRTGRANEKLFFGSGTQLSVL.

The chain couples TRBV27 to TRBJ1-4; TRBD1 might be the D (6 bases). Per germline, CDR1 MNHEY and CDR2 SMNVEV (reference sequence). The CDR3 runs 14 residues. V was pared by 6 bases and J by 7 bases, with 15 bases between. The CDR3 bases are TGTGCCAGCAGACCCCAGGGGTTAGGTGAAAAACTGTTTTTT. Residues: CASRPQGLGEKLFF.

This chain joins TRBV4-1 and TRBJ1-4, with 11 bases fitting TRBD1. Trimming cost V 4 bases and J 13 bases; bases outside gene matches: 11. Per the germline V gene, CDR1 is MGHRA and CDR2 is YSYEKL. This CDR3 has 15 residues. CDR3 sequence (DNA): TGCGCCAGCAGCCCCCGGGACAGGGGGACTCGAGGACTGTTTTTT. It codes for CASSPRDRGTRGLFF.

V is TRBV6-5 and J is TRBJ2-7; 7 bases agree with TRBD2. The CDR3 extends over 14 amino acids. Germline V gives CDR1 MNHEY, CDR2 SVGAGI. V lost 6 bases to trimming and J lost 4 bases; unmatched junction nucleotides: 9. CDR3 nucleotide sequence: TGTGCCAGCAGACCCAGCGGGAACCTTTACGAGCAGTACTTC. Protein sequence: CASRPSGNLYEQYF.

V usage is TRBV29-1 and J usage is TRBJ1-2; a possible D gene is TRBD1 (6 bases). This CDR3 has 12 amino acids. Germline V gene sequence: CDR1 SQVTM, CDR2 ANQGSEA. Trimming left V 4 bases short and J 3 bases short, with 9 bases between. CDR3 DNA: TGCAGCGTTGTAGGGGGATACTATGGCTACACCTTC. Residues: CSVVGGYYGYTF.

V usage is TRBV11-2 and J usage is TRBJ1-1; D remains unclear. CDR3 length equals 15 residues. V lost 2 bases and J lost 2, with 12 bases in between. Germline CDR1 and CDR2: SGHAT and FQNNGV. DNA of the CDR3: TGTGCCAGCAGCTTAAGGCCAGACTTAAACACTGAAGCTTTCTTT. This gives the protein CASSLRPDLNTEAFF.

The chain couples TRBV6-5 to TRBJ2-4; TRBD2 is a possible D gene (6 bases). Germline V gives CDR1 MNHEY, CDR2 SVGAGI. The CDR3 runs to 14 residues. The CDR3 DNA reads TGTGCGACTAGGATTCCGGCGGCCAAAAACATTCAGTACTTC. It is translated as CATRIPAAKNIQYF.

The chain links TRBV6-2 or TRBV6-3 to TRBJ2-7; TRBD1 matches 11 bases. This CDR3 comprises 14 residues. The junction had 2 bases not matched to a gene; V was cut back by 4 bases and J by 3 bases. CDR1 MNHEY and CDR2 SVGEGT come from the germline V gene. The CDR3 DNA is TGTGCCAGCAGTTCGGGACAGGGGGGCTACGAGCAGTACTTC. It translates to CASSSGQGGYEQYF.

This clone showed up just once. This sequence joins TRBV6-6 and TRBJ2-3; D not certain. The V gene lost 0 bases and the J gene lost 1 base, with 5 bases spanning the gap. This CDR3 comprises 14 residues. The V gene's germline CDR1 is MNHNY and CDR2 SVGAGI (reference sequence). CDR3 protein: CASSYSQGTDTQYF. DNA for the CDR3: TGTGCCAGCAGTTACTCTCAGGGCACAGATACGCAGTATTTT.